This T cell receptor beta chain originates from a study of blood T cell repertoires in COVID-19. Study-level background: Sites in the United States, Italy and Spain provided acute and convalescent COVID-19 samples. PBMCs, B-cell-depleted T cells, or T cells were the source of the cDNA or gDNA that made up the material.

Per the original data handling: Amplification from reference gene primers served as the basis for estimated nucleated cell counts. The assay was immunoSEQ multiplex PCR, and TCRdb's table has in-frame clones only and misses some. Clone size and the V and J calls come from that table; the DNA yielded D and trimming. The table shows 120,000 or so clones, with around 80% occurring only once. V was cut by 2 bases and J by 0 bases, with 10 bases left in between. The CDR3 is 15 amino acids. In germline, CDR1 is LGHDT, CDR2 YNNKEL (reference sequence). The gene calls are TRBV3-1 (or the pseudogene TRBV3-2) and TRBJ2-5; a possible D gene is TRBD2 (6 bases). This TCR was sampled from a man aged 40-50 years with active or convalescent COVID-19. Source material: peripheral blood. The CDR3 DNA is TGTGCCAGCAGCCAAACCCGGGACTACCAAGAGACCCAGTACTTC. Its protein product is CASSQTRDYQETQYF.